The 28 T cell receptor beta chains given below trace back to one sample, sequenced in a study of cytomegalovirus exposure and HLA in healthy donors. The PCR was carried out with 60 Vbeta primers and 13 Jbeta primers. The protocol was immunoSEQ multiplex PCR, while the TCRdb copy is restricted to in-frame clones and leaves out a portion. There are more than 250,000 clones in the sample; around 90% occur only once, and about 2.5% lies in the top ten. Sequenced sample: PBMCs. These receptors originate from a woman between 18 and 29 years old in good health and CMV-seronegative.

V and J are TRBV5-1 and TRBJ1-1, with 7 positions matching TRBD1. CDR3 length: 15 amino acids. V shed 3 bases, J shed 4 bases, and the junction held 9 bases outside the gene matches. The germline CDR1 and CDR2 sequences are SGHRS and YFSETQ. CDR3 nucleotides: TGCGCCAGCAGCTCGAAACCGACAGGGATCACTGAAGCTTTCTTT. Translating gives CASSSKPTGITEAFF.

The chain combines TRBV19 with TRBJ2-2; 7 bases agree with TRBD1. This CDR3 is built from 14 residues. Germline CDR1 and CDR2: LNHDA and SQIVND (reference sequence). J was trimmed by 2 bases and V by 10 bases; bases with no gene match: 7. CDR3 residues: CATPGDRNTGELFF. CDR3 bases: TGTGCCACTCCCGGGGACAGAAACACCGGGGAGCTGTTTTTT.

This clone turned up a few times. The J gene is TRBJ2-7, the V gene TRBV7-8; perhaps TRBD2 as D (7 bases). CDR3 length equals 15 residues. Germline V gene data show CDR1 as SGHVS and CDR2 as FQNEAQ. V was cut by 5 bases and J by 0 bases, with 14 bases left in between. The CDR3 region has the DNA TGTGCCAGCAGCCGCCTCCGGGGGGCCTCCTACGAGCAGTACTTC. Residues: CASSRLRGASYEQYF.

This rearrangement joins TRBV18 to TRBJ2-1; 13 bases are shared with TRBD2. Germline values: CDR1 KGHSH, CDR2 LQKENI. With V trimmed by 4 bases and J by 9 bases, 9 bases remained unmatched. The CDR3 contains 16 residues. The CDR3 reads CASSLPPGLAGSEQFF. The CDR3 DNA follows: TGTGCCAGCTCACTTCCGCCGGGACTAGCGGGGTCTGAGCAGTTCTTC.

The chain carries TRBV4-1 and TRBJ2-7; D possibly corresponds to TRBD1 (5 bases). V was trimmed by 0 bases and J by 3 bases, leaving 18 bases between them. Per the germline V gene, CDR1 is MGHRA and CDR2 is YSYEKL. The CDR3 is 17 residues long. In nucleotides, the CDR3 is TGCGCCAGCAGCCAAGATTTATCCCAGGGTCCGAGCTACGAGCAGTACTTC. Amino acid sequence: CASSQDLSQGPSYEQYF.

The chain joins TRBV18 to TRBJ1-2; D remains unclear. The V end lost 3 bases, the J end lost 1 base, and 6 bases lay between the germline ends. The germline gives CDR1 KGHSH, CDR2 LQKENI. This CDR3 spans 13 amino acids. CDR3 in DNA: TGTGCCAGCTCACCTACAGTTAACTATGGCTACACCTTC. It encodes CASSPTVNYGYTF.

The V gene is TRBV5-1, the J gene TRBJ1-1; possible D gene TRBD1, 6 bases. V lost 0 bases and J lost 1, with 10 bases in between. This CDR3 region has 15 residues. From germline, CDR1 is SGHRS and CDR2 YFSETQ. Here the CDR3 DNA reads TGCGCCAGCAGCTTGGAGGGGACAAAGAACACTGAAGCTTTCTTT. Translating gives CASSLEGTKNTEAFF.

This clone was observed a single time. This chain uses TRBV11-3 with TRBJ2-3, with 10 bases fitting TRBD1. Germline values: CDR1 SGHNT, CDR2 YENEEA. The ends lost 5 bases at V and 3 bases at J; junction bases unmatched: 5. This CDR3 spans 15 amino acids. The CDR3 coding sequence is TGTGCCAGCAGCCGACAGGGGGCAGGTACAGATACGCAGTATTTT. Its protein is CASSRQGAGTDTQYF.

The chain uses TRBV5-1 and TRBJ1-1; possibly TRBD1 for D (6 bases). Trimming removed 0 bases at V and 2 bases at J, with 14 bases between. The germline V gene has CDR1 SGHRS and CDR2 YFSETQ. The CDR3 totals 16 residues. CDR3 coding DNA: TGCGCCAGCAGCTTGGTGGTCGGACAGATAAACACTGAAGCTTTCTTT. Protein: CASSLVVGQINTEAFF.

Worth noting for this clone: Other nucleotide sequences in the sample specify the same CDR3. CDR3 loop: CASSFGGYNEQFF. In nucleotides, the CDR3 is TGCGCCAGCAGCTTTGGGGGGTACAATGAGCAGTTCTTC. V usage is TRBV5-1 and J usage is TRBJ2-1; D is possibly TRBD2 (6 bases). Germline values: CDR1 SGHRS, CDR2 YFSETQ. The CDR3 is 13 amino acids. The ends were cut back, 2 bases at V and 4 bases at J, with 7 bases in the middle.

This clone was detected only a few times. This CDR3 is CASSGTGFSGNTIYF. CDR3 DNA sequence: TGTGCCAGCAGTGGTACAGGGTTTTCTGGAAACACCATATATTTT. This chain uses TRBV6-1 with TRBJ1-3; possible D gene TRBD1, 6 bases. The CDR3 length is 15 residues. V lost 4 bases and J 1 base, leaving 11 bases between the germline ends. Per germline, CDR1 MNHNS and CDR2 SASEGT.

The CDR3 is CASSEIGTGGNQPQHF. The CDR3 DNA reads as TGTGCCAGCAGTGAAATCGGGACAGGGGGCAATCAGCCCCAGCATTTT. V gene TRBV2 combines with J gene TRBJ1-5; 10 bases align to TRBD1. After removal of 2 bases from V and 2 bases from J, the junction contained 3 bases not matched to a gene. This CDR3 contains 16 residues. In germline, CDR1 is SNHLY, CDR2 FYNNEI. The whole variable domain, remainder taken from reference TRBV2 and TRBJ1-5, is EPEVTQTPSHQVTQMGQEVILRCVPISNHLYFYWYRQILGQKVEFLVSFYNNEISEKSEIFDDQFSVERPDGSNFTLKIRSTKLEDSAMYFCASSEIGTGGNQPQHFGDGTRLSIL.

This clone was detected once. The genes are TRBV7-2 and TRBJ2-7; TRBD2 aligns across 8 bases. Per the germline V gene, CDR1 is SGHTA and CDR2 is FQGNSA. This CDR3 has 13 amino acids. V lost 4 bases and J lost 6; bases outside the gene matches: 5. The CDR3 here is CASSSSGSGEQYF. For the CDR3, the DNA is TGTGCCAGCAGCTCAAGCGGGAGCGGCGAGCAGTACTTC.

The chain employs TRBV5-1 and TRBJ2-3; perhaps TRBD1 as D (6 bases). CDR1 and CDR2 from the germline V gene are SGHRS and YFSETQ. The CDR3 length is 15 residues. Trimming took 0 bases from V and 4 from J, leaving 12 bases between them. The CDR3 bases are TGCGCCAGCAGCTTGGGACAGGTGACCGCAGATACGCAGTATTTT. It encodes CASSLGQVTADTQYF.

V usage is TRBV28 and J usage is TRBJ1-1; no clear D gene. Germline loops: CDR1 MDHEN, CDR2 SYDVKM. This CDR3 has 15 amino acids. The V end was cut by 6 bases, the J end by 0 bases, with 14 bases between. CDR3: CASSPQMGVNTEAFF. The CDR3, as DNA: TGTGCCAGCAGCCCGCAGATGGGCGTGAACACTGAAGCTTTCTTT.

V gene TRBV7-2 combines with J gene TRBJ2-1; D perhaps matches TRBD2 (6 bases). V was shortened by 5 bases and J by 4 bases, with 12 bases between the two germline ends. From germline, CDR1 is SGHTA and CDR2 FQGNSA. The CDR3 contains 14 residues. CDR3 coding DNA: TGTGCCAGCAGCCTGGTAGCGGTATACAATGAGCAGTTCTTC. Amino acid sequence: CASSLVAVYNEQFF.

CDR3 region: CASSQQGCYEQYF. CDR3 nucleotide sequence: TGCGCCAGCAGTCAACAGGGTTGCTACGAGCAGTACTTC. J is TRBJ2-7 and V is TRBV23-1; D may be TRBD1 (5 bases). TRBV23-1 is flagged as an ORF with uncertain function. Deletions cut 2 bases from V and 3 bases from J, with 8 bases between. This CDR3 contains 13 residues.

V is TRBV6-6 and J is TRBJ1-2, with D perhaps TRBD1 (5 bases). This CDR3 is built from 15 residues. The V gene's germline CDR1 is MNHNY and CDR2 SVGAGI (reference sequence). The V end lost 5 bases, the J end lost 0 bases, and 13 bases lay between the germline ends. This CDR3 is CASSPQDTPNYGYTF. The CDR3 DNA reads as TGTGCCAGCAGTCCACAGGACACACCTAACTATGGCTACACCTTC.

The chain uses TRBV5-5 and TRBJ1-2, with TRBD1 as a possible D gene (5 bases). The CDR3 contains 13 residues. Germline-derived CDR1 and CDR2 are SGHKS and YYEKEE (reference sequence). V was pared by 4 bases and J by 3 bases, with 10 bases between. The chain's CDR3 is CASSIGTYYGYTF. Here the CDR3 DNA reads TGTGCCAGCAGCATAGGGACTTACTATGGCTACACCTTC.

The V call is TRBV25-1, the J call TRBJ1-4; D is unresolved. The germline V gene encodes CDR1 MGHDK and CDR2 SYGVNS. V was shortened by 6 bases and J by 6 bases, with 11 bases between the two germline ends. The CDR3 is 13 amino acids. CDR3 nucleotides: TGTGCCAGCAGAAGGGAGGCCGATGAAAAACTGTTTTTT. Amino acid sequence: CASRREADEKLFF. The whole variable domain, remainder taken from reference TRBV25-1 and TRBJ1-4, is EADIYQTPRYLVIGTGKKITLECSQTMGHDKMYWYQQDPGMELHLIHYSYGVNSTEKGDLSSESTVSRIRTEHFPLTLESARPSHTSQYLCASRREADEKLFFGSGTQLSVL.

The rearrangement links TRBV9 to TRBJ1-4, with 7 bases that match TRBD1. The CDR3 has 17 amino acids. Losses at the gene ends were 0 bases for V and 3 bases for J; bases not matched to a gene: 8. From germline, CDR1 is SGDLS and CDR2 YYNGEE. The CDR3 spells CASSVDADRDANEKLFF. CDR3 sequence (DNA): TGTGCCAGCAGCGTAGACGCCGACAGGGATGCTAATGAAAAACTGTTTTTT.

This clone was observed a single time. The chain employs TRBV29-1 and TRBJ2-5, with TRBD1 matching 7 bases. The last part of the DNA fits TRBJ2-7 better; the J call may be wrong. Germline CDR1 SQVTM, CDR2 ANQGSEA. The CDR3 covers 14 residues. The CDR3 sequence is CSVSSRQGSYEQYF. The CDR3 bases are TGCAGCGTTAGCTCTCGACAGGGTTCCTACGAGCAGTACTTC.

The chain links TRBV5-1 to TRBJ2-3, with D possibly being TRBD1 (6 bases). The CDR3 is 16 amino acids. The germline V gene has CDR1 SGHRS and CDR2 YFSETQ. Trimming removed 5 bases from V and 1 base from J, with 17 bases in between. CDR3 region: CASRGTRFAGTDTQYF. CDR3 nucleotides: TGCGCCAGCAGAGGGACAAGGTTTGCTGGCACAGATACGCAGTATTTT.

The chain has TRBV20-1 and TRBJ1-1; D unclear. Trimming cost V 5 bases and J 1 base, with 5 bases left between them. This CDR3 region has 11 residues. Looked up from germline, CDR1 is DFQATT and CDR2 is SNEGSKA (reference sequence). The CDR3 DNA is TGCAGTGCTTACAGGAACACTGAAGCTTTCTTT. Protein sequence: CSAYRNTEAFF.

This sequence joins TRBV5-1 and TRBJ2-3, with D possibly being TRBD2 (7 bases). Trimming removed 4 bases at V and 3 bases at J, with 15 bases between. CDR3 size: 15 residues. CDR1 is SGHRS, CDR2 YFSETQ, per germline. The CDR3 DNA is TGCGCCAGCAGCGCCGGACTAGGGGGGACAGATACGCAGTATTTT. Protein: CASSAGLGGTDTQYF.

V and J are TRBV5-1 and TRBJ2-1, with 10 bases fitting TRBD2. Losses at the gene ends were 0 bases for V and 6 bases for J; bases not matched to a gene: 9. Germline V lookup: CDR1 SGHRS, CDR2 YFSETQ. There are 17 residues in the CDR3. The CDR3 loop reads CASSLGGTAGGRNEQFF. The CDR3 region has the DNA TGCGCCAGCAGCTTGGGTGGGACAGCGGGGGGGCGCAATGAGCAGTTCTTC.

The rearrangement links TRBV27 to TRBJ1-2; 7 bases match TRBD1. The trim removed 5 bases at V and 5 bases at J, leaving 14 bases unmatched. The CDR3 runs to 16 residues. In germline, CDR1 is MNHEY, CDR2 SMNVEV (reference sequence). CDR3 DNA sequence: TGTGCCAGCAGTACTCGTTCCGGGACAGATGTGTATGGCTACACCTTC. Encoded protein: CASSTRSGTDVYGYTF.

This sequence joins TRBV9 and TRBJ2-1, with 9 bases fitting TRBD2. The germline gives CDR1 SGDLS, CDR2 YYNGEE. With 0 bases clipped from V and 10 bases from J, the junction kept 5 bases outside the gene matches. The CDR3 consists of 14 residues. The CDR3: CASSVGGGGREQFF. The CDR3 region has the DNA TGTGCCAGCAGCGTAGGCGGGGGGGGGAGGGAGCAGTTCTTC. Complete variable domain (other parts from reference TRBV9 and TRBJ2-1): DSGVTQTPKHLITATGQRVTLRCSPRSGDLSVYWYQQSLDQGLQFLIQYYNGEERAKGNILERFSAQQFPDLHSELNLSSLELGDSALYFCASSVGGGGREQFFGPGTRLTVL.